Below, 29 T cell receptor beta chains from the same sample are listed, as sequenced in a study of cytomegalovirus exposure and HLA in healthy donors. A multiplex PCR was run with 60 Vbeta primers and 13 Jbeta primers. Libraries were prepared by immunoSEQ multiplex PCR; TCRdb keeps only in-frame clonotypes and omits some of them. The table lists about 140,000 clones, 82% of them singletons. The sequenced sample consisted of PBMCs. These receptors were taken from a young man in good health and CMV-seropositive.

This CDR3 reads CASSYTGSPSYEQYF. In nucleotides, the CDR3 is TGTGCCAGCAGTTACACCGGGAGCCCTTCCTACGAGCAGTACTTC. This chain connects TRBV6-5 to TRBJ2-7; D perhaps matches TRBD2 (6 bases). The CDR3 sequence is 15 residues long. Looked up from germline, CDR1 is MNHEY and CDR2 is SVGAGI. The germline V and J ends were trimmed by 2 bases and 1 base, with 12 bases remaining between them.

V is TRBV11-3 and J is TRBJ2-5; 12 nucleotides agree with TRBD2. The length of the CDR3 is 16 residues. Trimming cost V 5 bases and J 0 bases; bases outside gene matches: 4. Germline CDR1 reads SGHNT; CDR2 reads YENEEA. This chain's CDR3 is CASSLRTSGNQETQYF. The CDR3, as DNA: TGTGCCAGCAGCCTCCGGACTAGCGGGAACCAAGAGACCCAGTACTTC.

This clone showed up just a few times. The DNA for the CDR3 is TGTGCCTGGAGTGTACGAACAGGGTGGAATAATGAAAAACTGTTTTTT. Translating it yields CAWSVRTGWNNEKLFF. The rearrangement uses TRBV30 and TRBJ1-4; tentatively, D is TRBD1 (6 bases). Germline V gene lookup returns CDR1 GTSNPN and CDR2 SVGIG (reference sequence). This CDR3 has 16 amino acids. V was clipped by 0 bases and J by 4 bases, with 15 bases between them.

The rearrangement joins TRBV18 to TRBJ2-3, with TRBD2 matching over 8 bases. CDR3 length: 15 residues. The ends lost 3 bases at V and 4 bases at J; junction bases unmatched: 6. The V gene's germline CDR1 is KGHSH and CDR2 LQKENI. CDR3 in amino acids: CASSPPGLGADTQYF. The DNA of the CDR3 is TGTGCCAGCTCACCCCCGGGACTAGGTGCAGATACGCAGTATTTT.

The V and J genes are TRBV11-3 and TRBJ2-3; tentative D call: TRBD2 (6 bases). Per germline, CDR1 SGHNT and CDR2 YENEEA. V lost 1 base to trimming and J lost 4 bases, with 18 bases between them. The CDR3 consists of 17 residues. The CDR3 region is CASSLATRGSSSDTQYF. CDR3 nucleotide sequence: TGTGCCAGCAGCTTAGCCACACGGGGGAGTTCTTCAGATACGCAGTATTTT.

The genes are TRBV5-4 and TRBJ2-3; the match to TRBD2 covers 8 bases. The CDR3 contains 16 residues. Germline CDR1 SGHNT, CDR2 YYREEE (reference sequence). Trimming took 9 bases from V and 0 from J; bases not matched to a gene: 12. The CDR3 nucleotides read TGTGCCACCCGGGGGGGATCGAGGGGGAGCACAGATACGCAGTATTTT. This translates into CATRGGSRGSTDTQYF.

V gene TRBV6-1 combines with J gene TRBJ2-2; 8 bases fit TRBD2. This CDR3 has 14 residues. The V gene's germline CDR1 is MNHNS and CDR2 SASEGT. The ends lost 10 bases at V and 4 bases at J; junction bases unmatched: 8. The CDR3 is CATWTSQATGELFF. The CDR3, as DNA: TGTGCCACCTGGACTAGCCAAGCCACCGGGGAGCTGTTTTTT.

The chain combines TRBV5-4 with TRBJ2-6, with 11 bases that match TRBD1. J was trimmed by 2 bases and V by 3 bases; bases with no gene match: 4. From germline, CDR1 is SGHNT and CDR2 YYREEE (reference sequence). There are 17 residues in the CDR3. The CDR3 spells CASSSRDRGTGANVLTF. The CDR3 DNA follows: TGTGCCAGCAGCTCCCGGGACAGGGGGACTGGGGCCAACGTCCTGACTTTC.

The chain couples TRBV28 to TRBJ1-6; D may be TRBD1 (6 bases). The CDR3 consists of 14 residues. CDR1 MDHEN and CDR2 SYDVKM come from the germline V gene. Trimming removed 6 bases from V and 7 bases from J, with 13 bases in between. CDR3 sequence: CASSPTQGNSPLHF. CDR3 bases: TGTGCCAGCAGCCCGACCCAGGGGAATTCACCCCTCCACTTT. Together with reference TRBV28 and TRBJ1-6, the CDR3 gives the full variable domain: DVKVTQSSRYLVKRTGEKVFLECVQDMDHENMFWYRQDPGLGLRLIYFSYDVKMKEKGDIPEGYSVSREKKERFSLILESASTNQTSMYLCASSPTQGNSPLHFGNGTRLTVT.

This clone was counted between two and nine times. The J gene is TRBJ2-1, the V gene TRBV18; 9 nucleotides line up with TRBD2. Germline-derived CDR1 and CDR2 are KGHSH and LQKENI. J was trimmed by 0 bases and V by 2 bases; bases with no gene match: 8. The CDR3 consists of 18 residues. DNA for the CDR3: TGTGCCAGCTCACCATATATAGCGGGAGAAGGCTCCTACAATGAGCAGTTCTTC. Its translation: CASSPYIAGEGSYNEQFF. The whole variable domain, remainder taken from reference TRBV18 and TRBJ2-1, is NAGVMQNPRHLVRRRGQEARLRCSPMKGHSHVYWYRQLPEEGLKFMVYLQKENIIDESGMPKERFSAEFPKEGPSILRIQQVVRGDSAAYFCASSPYIAGEGSYNEQFFGPGTRLTVL.

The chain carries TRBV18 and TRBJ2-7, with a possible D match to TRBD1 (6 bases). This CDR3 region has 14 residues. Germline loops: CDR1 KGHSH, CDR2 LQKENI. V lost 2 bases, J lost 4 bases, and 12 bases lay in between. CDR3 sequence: CASSPAGARYEQYF. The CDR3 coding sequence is TGTGCCAGCTCACCAGCAGGGGCGAGGTACGAGCAGTACTTC.

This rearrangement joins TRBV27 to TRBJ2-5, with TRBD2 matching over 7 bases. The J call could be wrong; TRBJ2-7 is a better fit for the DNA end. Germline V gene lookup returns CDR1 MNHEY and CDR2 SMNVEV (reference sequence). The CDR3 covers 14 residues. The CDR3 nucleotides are TGTGCCAGCAGCCGTTCGGCGGGGGTGTACGAGCAGTACTTC. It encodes CASSRSAGVYEQYF.

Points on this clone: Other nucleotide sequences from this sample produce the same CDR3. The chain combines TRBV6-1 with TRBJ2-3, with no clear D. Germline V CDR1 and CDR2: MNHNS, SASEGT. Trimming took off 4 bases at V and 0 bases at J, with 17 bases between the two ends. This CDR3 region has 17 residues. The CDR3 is CASSGVTLATSTDTQYF. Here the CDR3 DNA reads TGTGCCAGCAGTGGAGTAACTCTCGCGACTAGCACAGATACGCAGTATTTT.

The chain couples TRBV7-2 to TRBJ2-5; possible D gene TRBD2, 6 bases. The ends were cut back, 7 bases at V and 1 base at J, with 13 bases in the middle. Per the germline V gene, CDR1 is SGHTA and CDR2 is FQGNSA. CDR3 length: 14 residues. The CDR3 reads CASTPSAGQETQYF. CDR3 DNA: TGTGCCAGCACCCCGTCAGCGGGCCAAGAGACCCAGTACTTC.

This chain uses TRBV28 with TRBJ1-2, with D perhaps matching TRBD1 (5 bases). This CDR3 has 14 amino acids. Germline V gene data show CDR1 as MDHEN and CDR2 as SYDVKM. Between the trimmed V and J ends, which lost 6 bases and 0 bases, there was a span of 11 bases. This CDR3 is CASRLTGPNYGYTF. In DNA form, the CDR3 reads TGTGCCAGCAGACTAACAGGTCCTAACTATGGCTACACCTTC.

The CDR3 reads CASSPRTSGYNEQFF. CDR3 nucleotide sequence: TGTGCCAGCAGTCCTAGGACTAGCGGCTACAATGAGCAGTTCTTC. This chain uses TRBV28 with TRBJ2-1; 10 positions match TRBD2. Trimming cost V 5 bases and J 3 bases; bases outside gene matches: 4. The CDR3 sequence is 15 residues long. Germline CDR1 reads MDHEN; CDR2 reads SYDVKM.

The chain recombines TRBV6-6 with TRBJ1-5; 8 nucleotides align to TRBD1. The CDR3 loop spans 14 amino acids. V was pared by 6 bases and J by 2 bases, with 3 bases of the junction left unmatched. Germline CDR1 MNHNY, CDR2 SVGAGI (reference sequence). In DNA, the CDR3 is TGTGCCAGCAGCAAGACAGGGGGCAATCAGCCCCAGCATTTT. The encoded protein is CASSKTGGNQPQHF.

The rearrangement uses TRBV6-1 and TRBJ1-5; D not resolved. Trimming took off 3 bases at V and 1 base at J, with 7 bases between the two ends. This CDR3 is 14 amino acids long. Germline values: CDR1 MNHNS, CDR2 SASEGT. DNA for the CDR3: TGTGCCAGCAGTGACGCGGGAAGCAATCAGCCCCAGCATTTT. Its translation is CASSDAGSNQPQHF.

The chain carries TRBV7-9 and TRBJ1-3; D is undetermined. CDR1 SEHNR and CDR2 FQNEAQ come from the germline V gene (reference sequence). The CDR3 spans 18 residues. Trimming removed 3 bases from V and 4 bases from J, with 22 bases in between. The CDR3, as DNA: TGTGCCAGCAGCTTCACCATTCCGGGAGCACGGTTGGGAAACACCATATATTTT. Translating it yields CASSFTIPGARLGNTIYF.

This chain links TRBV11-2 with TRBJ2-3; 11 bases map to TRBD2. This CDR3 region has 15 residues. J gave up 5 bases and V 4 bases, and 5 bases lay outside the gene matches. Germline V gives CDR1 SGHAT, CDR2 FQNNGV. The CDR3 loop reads CASSWGTSGGDTQYF. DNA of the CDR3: TGTGCCAGCAGCTGGGGTACTAGCGGGGGAGATACGCAGTATTTT.

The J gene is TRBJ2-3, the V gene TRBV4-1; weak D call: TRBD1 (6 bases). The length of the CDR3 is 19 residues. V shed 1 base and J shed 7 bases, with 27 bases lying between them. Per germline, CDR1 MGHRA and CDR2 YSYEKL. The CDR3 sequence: CASSQVSMGVQGPENTQYF. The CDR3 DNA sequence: TGCGCCAGCAGCCAAGTTAGTATGGGGGTTCAGGGGCCAGAGAATACGCAGTATTTT.

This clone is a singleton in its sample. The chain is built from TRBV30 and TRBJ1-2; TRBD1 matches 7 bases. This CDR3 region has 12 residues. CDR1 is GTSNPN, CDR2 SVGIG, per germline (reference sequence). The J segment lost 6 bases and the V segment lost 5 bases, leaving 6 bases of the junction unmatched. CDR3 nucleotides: TGTGCCTGGTCTTCAGGGGGGAATGGCTACACCTTC. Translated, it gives CAWSSGGNGYTF.

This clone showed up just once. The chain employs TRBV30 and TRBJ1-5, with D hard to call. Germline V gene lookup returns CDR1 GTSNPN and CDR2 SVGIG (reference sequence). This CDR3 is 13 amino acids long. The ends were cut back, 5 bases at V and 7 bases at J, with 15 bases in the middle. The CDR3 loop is CAWAQEGEQPQHF. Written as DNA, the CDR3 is TGTGCCTGGGCTCAGGAGGGAGAACAGCCCCAGCATTTT.

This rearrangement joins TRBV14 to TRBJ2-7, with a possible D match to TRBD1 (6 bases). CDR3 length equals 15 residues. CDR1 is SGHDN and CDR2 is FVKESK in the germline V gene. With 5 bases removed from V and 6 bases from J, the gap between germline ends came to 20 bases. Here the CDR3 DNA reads TGTGCCAGCAGCTTACCTGGTCCCCGAGGGGGCGAGCAGTACTTC. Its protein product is CASSLPGPRGGEQYF.

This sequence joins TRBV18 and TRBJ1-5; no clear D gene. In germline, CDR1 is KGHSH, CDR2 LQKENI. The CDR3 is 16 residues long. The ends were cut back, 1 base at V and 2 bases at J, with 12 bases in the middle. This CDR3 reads CASSPRFEVGNQPQHF. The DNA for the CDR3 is TGTGCCAGCTCACCACGGTTTGAGGTGGGCAATCAGCCCCAGCATTTT.

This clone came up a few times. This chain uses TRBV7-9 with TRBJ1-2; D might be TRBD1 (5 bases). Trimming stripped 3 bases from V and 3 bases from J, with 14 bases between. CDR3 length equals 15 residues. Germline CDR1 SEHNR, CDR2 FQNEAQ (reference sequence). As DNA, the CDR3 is TGTGCCAGCAGCTTGGACGGGGGTCCTGACTATGGCTACACCTTC. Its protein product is CASSLDGGPDYGYTF.

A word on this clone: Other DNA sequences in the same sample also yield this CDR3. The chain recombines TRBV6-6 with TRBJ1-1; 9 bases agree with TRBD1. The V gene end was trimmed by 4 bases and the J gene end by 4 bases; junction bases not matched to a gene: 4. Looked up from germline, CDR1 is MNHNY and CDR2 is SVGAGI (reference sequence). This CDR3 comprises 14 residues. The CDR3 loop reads CASSFGQGSTEAFF. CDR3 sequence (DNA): TGTGCCAGCAGTTTTGGACAGGGGAGCACTGAAGCTTTCTTT.

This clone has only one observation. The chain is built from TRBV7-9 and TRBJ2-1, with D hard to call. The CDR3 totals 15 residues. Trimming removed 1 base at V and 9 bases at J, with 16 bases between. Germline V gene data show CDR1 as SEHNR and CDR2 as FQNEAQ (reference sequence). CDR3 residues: CASSLGSRGYGEQFF. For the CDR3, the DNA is TGTGCCAGCAGCTTAGGGAGCCGAGGATATGGTGAGCAGTTCTTC.

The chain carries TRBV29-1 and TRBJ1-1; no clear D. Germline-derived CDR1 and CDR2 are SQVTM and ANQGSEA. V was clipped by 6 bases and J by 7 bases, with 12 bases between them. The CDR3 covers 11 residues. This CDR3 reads CSVARLDEAFF. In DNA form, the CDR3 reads TGCAGCGTAGCCCGACTAGATGAAGCTTTCTTT. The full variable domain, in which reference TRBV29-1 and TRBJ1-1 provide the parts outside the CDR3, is SAVISQKPSRDICQRGTSLTIQCQVDSQVTMMFWYRQQPGQSLTLIATANQGSEATYESGFVIDKFPISRPNLTFSTLTVSNMSPEDSSIYLCSVARLDEAFFGQGTRLTVV.